This T cell receptor beta chain was sequenced for a study of blood T cell repertoires in COVID-19. In the study overall: Material from acute and convalescent COVID-19 was sourced from the United States, Italy and Spain. Sources were T cells, B-cell-depleted T cells, or PBMCs; the material itself was cDNA or gDNA.

Assay: immunoSEQ multiplex PCR; the TCRdb copy retains only in-frame clones and omits some. Of about 180,000 clones in the sample, roughly 80% were seen once. Seattle's enrolled individuals joined amid active infection and were then monitored longitudinally. Looked up from germline, CDR1 is LGHNA and CDR2 is YSLEER. V was shortened by 4 bases and J by 7 bases, with 17 bases between the two germline ends. CDR3 size: 15 residues. The chain carries TRBV4-3 and TRBJ2-1; possible D gene TRBD2, 6 bases. The sequence derives from a woman in her seventies with COVID-19, enrolled during active disease. Sequenced sample: peripheral blood. CDR3 sequence reads: CASSRSGTGNNEQFF. The CDR3 DNA is TGCGCCAGCAGCCGATCCGGGACTGGAAATAATGAGCAGTTCTTC.